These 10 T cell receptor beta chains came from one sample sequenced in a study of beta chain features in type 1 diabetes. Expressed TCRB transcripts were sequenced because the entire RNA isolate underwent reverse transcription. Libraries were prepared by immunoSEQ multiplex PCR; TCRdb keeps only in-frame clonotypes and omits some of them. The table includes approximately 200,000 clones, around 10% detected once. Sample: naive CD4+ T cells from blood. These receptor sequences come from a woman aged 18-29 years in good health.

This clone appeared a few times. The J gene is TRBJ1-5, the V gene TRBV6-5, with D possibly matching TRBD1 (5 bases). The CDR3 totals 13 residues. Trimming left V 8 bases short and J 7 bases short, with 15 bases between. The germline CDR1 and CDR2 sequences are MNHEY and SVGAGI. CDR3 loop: CASGRQGDQPQHF. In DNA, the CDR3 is TGTGCCAGCGGTCGCCAGGGTGACCAGCCCCAGCATTTT.

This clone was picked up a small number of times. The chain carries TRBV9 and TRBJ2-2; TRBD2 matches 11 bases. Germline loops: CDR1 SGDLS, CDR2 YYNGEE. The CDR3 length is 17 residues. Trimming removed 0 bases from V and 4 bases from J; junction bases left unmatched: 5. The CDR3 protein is CASSVARTSGGTGELFF. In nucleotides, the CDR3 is TGTGCCAGCAGCGTAGCTCGCACTAGCGGGGGCACCGGGGAGCTGTTTTTT.

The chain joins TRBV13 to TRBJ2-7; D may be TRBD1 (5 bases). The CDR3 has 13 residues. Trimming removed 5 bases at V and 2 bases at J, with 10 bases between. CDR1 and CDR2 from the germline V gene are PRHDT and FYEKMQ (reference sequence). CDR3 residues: CASSRTGTYEQYF. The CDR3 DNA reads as TGTGCCAGCAGCCGTACAGGAACCTACGAGCAGTACTTC.

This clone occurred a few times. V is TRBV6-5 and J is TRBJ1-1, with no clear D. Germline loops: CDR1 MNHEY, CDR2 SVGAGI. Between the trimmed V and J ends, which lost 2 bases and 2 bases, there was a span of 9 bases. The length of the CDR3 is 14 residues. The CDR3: CASSYTTLNTEAFF. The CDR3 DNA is TGTGCCAGCAGTTACACGACTTTAAACACTGAAGCTTTCTTT.

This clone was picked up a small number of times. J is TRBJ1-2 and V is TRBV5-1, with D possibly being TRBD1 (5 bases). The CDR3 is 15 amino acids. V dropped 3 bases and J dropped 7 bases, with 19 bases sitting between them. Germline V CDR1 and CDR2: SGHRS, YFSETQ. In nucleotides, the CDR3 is TGCGCCAGCAGCTCAATGGGGCAGGGCCTCTCTGGCTACACCTTC. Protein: CASSSMGQGLSGYTF.

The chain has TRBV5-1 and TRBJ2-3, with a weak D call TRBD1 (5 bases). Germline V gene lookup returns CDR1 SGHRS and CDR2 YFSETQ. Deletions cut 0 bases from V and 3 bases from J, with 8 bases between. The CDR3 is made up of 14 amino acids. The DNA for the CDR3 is TGCGCCAGCAGCTTGGCTCCAGGGACAGATACGCAGTATTTT. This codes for CASSLAPGTDTQYF. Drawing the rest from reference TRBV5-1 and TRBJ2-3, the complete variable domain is KAGVTQTPRYLIKTRGQQVTLSCSPISGHRSVSWYQQTPGQGLQFLFEYFSETQRNKGNFPGRFSGRQFSNSRSEMNVSTLELGDSALYLCASSLAPGTDTQYFGPGTRLTVL.

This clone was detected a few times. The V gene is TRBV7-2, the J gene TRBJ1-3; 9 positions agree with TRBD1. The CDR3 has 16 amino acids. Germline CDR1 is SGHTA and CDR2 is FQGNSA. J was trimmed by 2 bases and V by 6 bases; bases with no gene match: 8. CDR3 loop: CASRDPGQGTGNTIYF. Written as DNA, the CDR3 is TGTGCCAGCAGAGACCCGGGACAGGGTACTGGAAACACCATATATTTT.

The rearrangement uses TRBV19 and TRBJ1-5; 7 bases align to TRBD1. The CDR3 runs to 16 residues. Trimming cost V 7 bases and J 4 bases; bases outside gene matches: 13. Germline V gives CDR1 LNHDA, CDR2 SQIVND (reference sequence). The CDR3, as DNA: TGTGCCAGTATTCCCCAGAGGGGACAGAAAAATCAGCCCCAGCATTTT. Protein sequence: CASIPQRGQKNQPQHF. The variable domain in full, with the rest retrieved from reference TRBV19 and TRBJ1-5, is DGGITQSPKYLFRKEGQNVTLSCEQNLNHDAMYWYRQDPGQGLRLIYYSQIVNDFQKGDIAEGYSVSREKKESFPLTVTSAQKNPTAFYLCASIPQRGQKNQPQHFGDGTRLSIL.

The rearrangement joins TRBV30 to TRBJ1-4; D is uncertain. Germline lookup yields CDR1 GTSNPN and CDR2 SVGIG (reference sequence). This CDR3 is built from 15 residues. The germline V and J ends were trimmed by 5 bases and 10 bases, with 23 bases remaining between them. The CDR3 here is CAWDYPTDLFGKLFF. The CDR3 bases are TGTGCCTGGGACTATCCGACGGACCTTTTCGGAAAACTGTTTTTT.

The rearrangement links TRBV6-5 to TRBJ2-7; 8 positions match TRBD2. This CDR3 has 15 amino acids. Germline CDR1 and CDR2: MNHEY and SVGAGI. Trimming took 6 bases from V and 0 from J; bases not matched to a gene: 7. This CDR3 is CASRPPAGGSYEQYF. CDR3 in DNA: TGTGCCAGCAGACCGCCTGCGGGAGGCTCCTACGAGCAGTACTTC.